The 29 T cell receptor beta chains below were found in one sample sequenced in a study of blood T cell repertoires in COVID-19. Only in-frame clones appear in the TCRdb table, and some are missing; sequencing was by immunoSEQ multiplex PCR. The sample records 100,000 to 150,000 clones, under 85% being singletons. Input material: peripheral blood. These receptors originate from a man in his fifties or sixties with acute or convalescent COVID-19.

This sequence joins TRBV29-1 and TRBJ2-7, with D possibly TRBD1 on 6 matching bases. Germline V gives CDR1 SQVTM, CDR2 ANQGSEA. The length of the CDR3 is 12 residues. The V and J ends lost 0 bases and 5 bases respectively, with 8 bases between them. The chain's CDR3 is CSVEEGAHEQYF. The CDR3 DNA reads TGCAGCGTTGAAGAGGGGGCCCACGAGCAGTACTTC.

This clone showed up just a few times. The same CDR3 also results from other DNA sequences found in this sample. This chain links TRBV5-1 with TRBJ1-1, with D tentatively TRBD1 (6 bases). From germline, CDR1 is SGHRS and CDR2 YFSETQ. V gave up 2 bases and J gave up 1 base, with 6 bases separating them. The CDR3 has 13 residues. This CDR3 reads CASSLQGNTEAFF. As DNA, the CDR3 is TGCGCCAGCAGCTTACAGGGGAACACTGAAGCTTTCTTT. Complete variable domain (other parts from reference TRBV5-1 and TRBJ1-1): KAGVTQTPRYLIKTRGQQVTLSCSPISGHRSVSWYQQTPGQGLQFLFEYFSETQRNKGNFPGRFSGRQFSNSRSEMNVSTLELGDSALYLCASSLQGNTEAFFGQGTRLTVV.

The chain is built from TRBV6-1 and TRBJ2-1, with 7 bases matching TRBD2. The CDR3 totals 16 residues. Germline CDR1 and CDR2: MNHNS and SASEGT. V lost 4 bases, J lost 4 bases, and 10 bases stayed unmatched. This CDR3 is CASSAPRASGYNEQFF. The CDR3 bases are TGTGCCAGCAGTGCCCCGAGGGCTAGCGGTTACAATGAGCAGTTCTTC.

J is TRBJ2-3 and V is TRBV3-1 (or the pseudogene TRBV3-2), with 8 bases identical to TRBD2. The CDR3 length is 16 residues. Germline CDR1 and CDR2: LGHDT and YNNKEL (reference sequence). The V and J ends lost 4 bases and 2 bases, in that order; junction bases with no gene match: 8. The CDR3 reads CASSRGGRGYTDTQYF. DNA of the CDR3: TGTGCCAGCAGCCGCGGGGGGAGGGGCTACACAGATACGCAGTATTTT.

This chain joins TRBV25-1 and TRBJ1-5, with D possibly TRBD1 on 6 matching bases. The CDR3 loop spans 15 amino acids. Germline V CDR1 and CDR2: MGHDK, SYGVNS. V was clipped by 10 bases and J by 7 bases, with 23 bases between them. This chain's CDR3 is CATNIATGMGQPQHF. The CDR3 nucleotides are TGTGCCACCAACATTGCGACAGGAATGGGGCAGCCCCAGCATTTT.

This chain joins TRBV28 and TRBJ2-7; TRBD1 might be the D (6 bases). Trimming took 9 bases from V and 1 from J, leaving 10 bases between them. This CDR3 is built from 12 residues. Germline loops: CDR1 MDHEN, CDR2 SYDVKM. CDR3 DNA: TGTGCCAGTCGTACAGGGTCCTACGAGCAGTACTTC. It translates to CASRTGSYEQYF.

In DNA form, the CDR3 reads TGTGCCAGCAGCCTGAACTCGGGGAACACTGAAGCTTTCTTT. Protein: CASSLNSGNTEAFF. The chain couples TRBV7-3 to TRBJ1-1; D remains unclear. CDR1 SGHTA and CDR2 FQGTGA come from the germline V gene. This CDR3 has 14 residues. With 5 bases removed from V and 1 base from J, the gap between germline ends came to 11 bases.

The chain couples TRBV18 to TRBJ2-7; D is perhaps TRBD2 (6 bases). CDR1 is KGHSH, CDR2 LQKENI, per germline. V was shortened by 3 bases and J by 5 bases, with 8 bases between the two germline ends. This CDR3 region has 12 residues. CDR3 sequence reads: CASSPGGDEQYF. The CDR3 DNA is TGTGCCAGCTCACCCGGGGGAGACGAGCAGTACTTC.

This clone was counted a single time. The CDR3 DNA sequence: TGTGCCAGCAGGATACAGGGTTGGTATGGCTACACCTTC. It yields the protein CASRIQGWYGYTF. V is TRBV5-8 and J is TRBJ1-2; the D gene is possibly TRBD1 (6 bases). This CDR3 is 13 amino acids long. V dropped 5 bases and J dropped 5 bases, with 13 bases sitting between them. Germline CDR1 is SGHTS and CDR2 is YDEGEE. The whole variable domain, filled in from reference TRBV5-8 and TRBJ1-2, reads EAGVTQSPTHLIKTRGQQATLRCSPISGHTSVYWYQQALGLGLQFLLWYDEGEERNRGNFPPRFSGRQFPNYSSELNVNALELEDSALYLCASRIQGWYGYTFGSGTRLTVV.

This rearrangement joins TRBV7-6 to TRBJ1-1, with D unresolved. The CDR3 runs to 12 residues. The V and J ends lost 1 base and 5 bases respectively, with 5 bases between them. Germline V CDR1 and CDR2: SGHVS, FNYEAQ. The CDR3 DNA is TGTGCCAGCAGCTTAGGGGCGACTGAAGCTTTCTTT. Residues: CASSLGATEAFF.

This chain links TRBV5-1 with TRBJ1-4; tentative D call: TRBD1 (5 bases). The CDR3 loop spans 17 amino acids. Germline values: CDR1 SGHRS, CDR2 YFSETQ. Between the trimmed V and J ends, which lost 0 bases and 7 bases, there was a span of 19 bases. CDR3 sequence (DNA): TGCGCCAGCAGCTTGGGACGGGCCGCAGGGATCGGTGAAAAACTGTTTTTT. The encoded protein is CASSLGRAAGIGEKLFF.

The chain links TRBV2 to TRBJ2-7; 9 positions match TRBD1. This CDR3 spans 12 amino acids. Germline V gives CDR1 SNHLY, CDR2 FYNNEI. The V segment lost 8 bases and the J segment 6 bases; nucleotides outside the gene matches: 5. CDR3 sequence: CASGQGRSEQYF. The CDR3 bases are TGTGCCAGCGGACAGGGGCGAAGCGAGCAGTACTTC.

The chain joins TRBV5-8 to TRBJ1-5; D is perhaps TRBD1 (6 bases). Germline-derived CDR1 and CDR2 are SGHTS and YDEGEE. The V gene lost 2 bases and the J gene lost 4 bases, with 7 bases spanning the gap. The length of the CDR3 is 13 residues. The CDR3 here is CASSFGQNQPQHF. The CDR3 DNA reads as TGTGCCAGCAGCTTCGGACAGAATCAGCCCCAGCATTTT. Filled out from reference TRBV5-8 and TRBJ1-5, the complete variable domain reads EAGVTQSPTHLIKTRGQQATLRCSPISGHTSVYWYQQALGLGLQFLLWYDEGEERNRGNFPPRFSGRQFPNYSSELNVNALELEDSALYLCASSFGQNQPQHFGDGTRLSIL.

The V gene is TRBV5-4, the J gene TRBJ2-7, with 8 bases that match TRBD1. The CDR3 has 17 residues. Germline V lookup: CDR1 SGHNT, CDR2 YYREEE (reference sequence). Trimming cost V 2 bases and J 0 bases; bases outside gene matches: 10. The chain's CDR3 is CASSFTLTGASSYEQYF. The CDR3 DNA is TGTGCCAGCAGCTTTACCTTGACAGGGGCCAGCTCCTACGAGCAGTACTTC.

This chain links TRBV29-1 with TRBJ2-7; D perhaps matches TRBD1 (7 bases). CDR3 length equals 16 residues. V was pared by 2 bases and J by 8 bases, with 25 bases between. The germline V gene encodes CDR1 SQVTM and CDR2 ANQGSEA. CDR3 region: CSVESVSGAAGGKQYF. The CDR3 DNA reads as TGCAGCGTTGAATCGGTCTCGGGGGCGGCAGGGGGGAAGCAGTACTTC.

This chain connects TRBV27 to TRBJ2-3, with 11 positions matching TRBD1. CDR1 is MNHEY and CDR2 is SMNVEV in the germline V gene (reference sequence). Losses at the gene ends were 9 bases for V and 4 bases for J; bases not matched to a gene: 6. This CDR3 is 14 amino acids long. CDR3: CASGDRGSADTQYF. CDR3 sequence (DNA): TGTGCCAGTGGGGACAGGGGGTCTGCAGATACGCAGTATTTT.

This clone was observed a handful of times. This chain joins TRBV29-1 and TRBJ2-4, with 12 positions matching TRBD2. CDR3 length equals 14 residues. V lost 6 bases to trimming and J lost 6 bases; unmatched junction nucleotides: 6. The V gene's germline CDR1 is SQVTM and CDR2 ANQGSEA. The CDR3 DNA is TGCAGCGTGTGGACTAGCGGGAACAGAAACATTCAGTACTTC. It translates to CSVWTSGNRNIQYF.

V usage is TRBV15 and J usage is TRBJ2-7; D possibly corresponds to TRBD2 (6 bases). Trimming removed 2 bases at V and 5 bases at J, with 16 bases between. The CDR3 consists of 15 residues. Germline lookup yields CDR1 LNHNV and CDR2 YYDKDF (reference sequence). This CDR3 is CATSRQDLATDEQYF. CDR3 bases: TGTGCCACCAGCAGACAAGACCTAGCGACCGACGAGCAGTACTTC.

The sample holds one count of this clone. The CDR3 reads CASSQRTELLGQYF. The DNA for the CDR3 is TGTGCCAGCAGCCAACGGACAGAGCTGTTGGGGCAGTACTTC. The V and J genes are TRBV7-2 and TRBJ2-7; D might be TRBD1 (6 bases). The CDR3 contains 14 residues. V was shortened by 5 bases and J by 9 bases, with 20 bases between the two germline ends. Germline V lookup: CDR1 SGHTA, CDR2 FQGNSA.

The chain is built from TRBV19 and TRBJ2-7; TRBD1 aligns across 9 bases. The CDR3 spans 15 residues. The V gene end was trimmed by 6 bases and the J gene end by 2 bases; junction bases not matched to a gene: 8. From germline, CDR1 is LNHDA and CDR2 SQIVND (reference sequence). The CDR3 sequence: CASRGTGTGTYEQYF. CDR3 sequence (DNA): TGTGCCAGTAGGGGGACCGGGACAGGGACCTACGAGCAGTACTTC.

This clone occurred a few times. The J gene is TRBJ1-2, the V gene TRBV4-2, with D perhaps TRBD1 (5 bases). CDR3 length: 16 amino acids. The V gene lost 3 bases and the J gene lost 7 bases, with 21 bases spanning the gap. Looked up from germline, CDR1 is LGHNA and CDR2 is YNFKEQ. The CDR3 is CASSQGGTGPQGGYTF. CDR3 coding DNA: TGTGCCAGCAGCCAGGGGGGTACCGGGCCCCAGGGTGGCTACACCTTC.

This clone was seen just once. This chain joins TRBV10-1 and TRBJ2-4, with 12 bases fitting TRBD1. Germline CDR1 is WNHNN and CDR2 is SYGVQD (reference sequence). The CDR3 totals 16 residues. The J segment lost 2 bases and the V segment lost 6 bases, leaving 5 bases of the junction unmatched. The CDR3 reads CASRGGQGATKNIQYF. The CDR3 DNA reads as TGCGCCAGCAGAGGGGGACAGGGGGCGACCAAAAACATTCAGTACTTC.

The rearrangement links TRBV7-6 to TRBJ2-7; D is perhaps TRBD2 (6 bases). V lost 0 bases to trimming and J lost 0 bases, with 15 bases between them. CDR1 and CDR2 (germline): SGHVS, FNYEAQ. This CDR3 is 17 amino acids long. The CDR3 spells CASSLAPGGSGSYEQYF. CDR3 DNA sequence: TGTGCCAGCAGCTTAGCTCCCGGGGGTAGCGGCTCCTACGAGCAGTACTTC. The full variable domain, its missing parts supplied by reference TRBV7-6 and TRBJ2-7, is GAGVSQSPRYKVTKRGQDVALRCDPISGHVSLYWYRQALGQGPEFLTYFNYEAQQDKSGLPNDRFSAERPEGSISTLTIQRTEQRDSAMYRCASSLAPGGSGSYEQYFGPGTRLTVT.

V usage is TRBV9 and J usage is TRBJ2-1; 7 bases align to TRBD2. V lost 0 bases and J lost 0; bases outside the gene matches: 3. Germline-derived CDR1 and CDR2 are SGDLS and YYNGEE. The CDR3 length is 16 residues. CDR3 DNA: TGTGCCAGCAGCGTAGCGGGGAGGGGCTCCTACAATGAGCAGTTCTTC. It specifies CASSVAGRGSYNEQFF.

V and J are TRBV2 and TRBJ1-1, with 7 bases matching TRBD1. The CDR3 is 13 amino acids. CDR1 and CDR2 from the germline V gene are SNHLY and FYNNEI. Trimming at V came to 9 bases and at J to 3 bases, leaving 7 bases not matched to a gene. The DNA for the CDR3 is TGTGCCAGTCTACAGGGGCCCTACACTGAAGCTTTCTTT. It translates to CASLQGPYTEAFF.

The rearrangement joins TRBV6-5 to TRBJ2-3; 13 bases align to TRBD2. The trim removed 6 bases at V and 7 bases at J, leaving 7 bases unmatched. Germline CDR1 reads MNHEY; CDR2 reads SVGAGI. The length of the CDR3 is 15 residues. The CDR3 loop reads CASRLAGGSMNTQYF. The CDR3, as DNA: TGTGCCAGCAGACTAGCGGGGGGGAGCATGAATACGCAGTATTTT.

This clone was recorded a few times. J is TRBJ2-3 and V is TRBV10-3; 13 positions match TRBD2. After removal of 10 bases from V and 3 bases from J, the junction contained 10 bases not matched to a gene. The germline V gene has CDR1 ENHRY and CDR2 SYGVKD. CDR3 length: 16 amino acids. The CDR3 nucleotides read TGTGCCACCGGCAAGGGACTAGCGGGACTAACAGATACGCAGTATTTT. This encodes CATGKGLAGLTDTQYF.

A single count supports this clone. The gene calls are TRBV2 and TRBJ2-5, with 7 bases matching TRBD2. The CDR3 is 12 residues long. Germline assignment: CDR1 SNHLY and CDR2 FYNNEI. With V trimmed by 8 bases and J by 5 bases, 5 bases remained unmatched. In DNA, the CDR3 is TGTGCCAGCCGTCTTAGCGGGGAGACCCAGTACTTC. It codes for CASRLSGETQYF.

The V call is TRBV4-1, the J call TRBJ2-7; TRBD2 matches 12 bases. This CDR3 contains 16 residues. The V and J ends lost 3 bases and 1 base, in that order; junction bases with no gene match: 4. Per the germline V gene, CDR1 is MGHRA and CDR2 is YSYEKL. The CDR3 protein is CASSHATSGGSYEQYF. The CDR3 DNA reads as TGCGCCAGCAGCCACGCCACTAGCGGGGGGTCCTACGAGCAGTACTTC.